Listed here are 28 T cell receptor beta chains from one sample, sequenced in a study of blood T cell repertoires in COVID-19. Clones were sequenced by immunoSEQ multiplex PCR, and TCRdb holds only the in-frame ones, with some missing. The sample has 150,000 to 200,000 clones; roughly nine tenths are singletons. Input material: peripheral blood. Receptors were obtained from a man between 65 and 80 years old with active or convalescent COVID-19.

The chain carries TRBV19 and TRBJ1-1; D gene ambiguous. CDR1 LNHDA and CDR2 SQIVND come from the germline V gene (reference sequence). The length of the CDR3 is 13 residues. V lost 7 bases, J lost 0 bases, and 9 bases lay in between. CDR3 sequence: CASKRGLNTEAFF. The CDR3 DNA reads TGTGCCAGTAAACGGGGTTTGAACACTGAAGCTTTCTTT.

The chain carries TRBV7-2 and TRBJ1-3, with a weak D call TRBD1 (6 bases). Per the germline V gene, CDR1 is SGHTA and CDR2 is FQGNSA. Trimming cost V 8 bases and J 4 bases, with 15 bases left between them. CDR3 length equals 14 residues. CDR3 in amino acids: CASSPGAPGNTIYF. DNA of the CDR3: TGTGCCAGCTCTCCAGGGGCGCCCGGAAACACCATATATTTT.

The CDR3, as DNA: TGTGCCAGCAGCTTAGAGAGTTTTCGCTCTGGAAACACCATATATTTT. Translation gives CASSLESFRSGNTIYF. The chain joins TRBV11-2 to TRBJ1-3; no reliable D call. Germline loops: CDR1 SGHAT, CDR2 FQNNGV. This CDR3 has 16 amino acids. V was pared by 0 bases and J by 0 bases, with 9 bases between.

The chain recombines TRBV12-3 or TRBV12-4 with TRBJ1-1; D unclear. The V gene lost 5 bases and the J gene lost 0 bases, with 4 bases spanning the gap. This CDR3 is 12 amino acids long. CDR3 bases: TGTGCCAGCAGTCAGATGAACACTGAAGCTTTCTTT. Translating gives CASSQMNTEAFF.

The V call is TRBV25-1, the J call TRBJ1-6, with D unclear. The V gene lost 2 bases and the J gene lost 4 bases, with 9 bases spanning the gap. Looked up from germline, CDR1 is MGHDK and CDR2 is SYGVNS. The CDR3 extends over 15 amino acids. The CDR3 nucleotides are TGTGCCAGCAGTGAAGGACGGGGATATAATTCACCCCTCCACTTT. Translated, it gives CASSEGRGYNSPLHF.

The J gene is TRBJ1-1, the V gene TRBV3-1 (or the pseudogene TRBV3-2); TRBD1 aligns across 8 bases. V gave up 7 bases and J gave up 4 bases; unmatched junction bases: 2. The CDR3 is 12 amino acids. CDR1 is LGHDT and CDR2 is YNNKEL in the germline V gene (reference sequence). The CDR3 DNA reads TGTGCCAGCACCACAGGGGGCACTGAAGCTTTCTTT. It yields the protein CASTTGGTEAFF.

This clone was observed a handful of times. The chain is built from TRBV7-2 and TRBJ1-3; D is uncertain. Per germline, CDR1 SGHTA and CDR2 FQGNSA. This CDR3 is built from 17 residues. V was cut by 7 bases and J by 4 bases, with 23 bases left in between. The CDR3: CASIFAGNGYRGNTIYF. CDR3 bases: TGTGCCAGCATTTTTGCGGGGAACGGATACCGGGGAAACACCATATATTTT.

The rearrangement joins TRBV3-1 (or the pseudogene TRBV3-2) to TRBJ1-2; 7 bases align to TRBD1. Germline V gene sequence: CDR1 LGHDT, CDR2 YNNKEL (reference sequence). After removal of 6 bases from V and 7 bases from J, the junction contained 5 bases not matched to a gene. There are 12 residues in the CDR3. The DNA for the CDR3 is TGTGCCAGCAGAGAGACAGGGAGTGGCTACACCTTC. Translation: CASRETGSGYTF.

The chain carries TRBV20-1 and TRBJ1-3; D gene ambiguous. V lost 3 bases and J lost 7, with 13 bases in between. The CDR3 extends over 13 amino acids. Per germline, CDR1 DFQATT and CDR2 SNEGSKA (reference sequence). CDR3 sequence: CSASLTARNTIYF. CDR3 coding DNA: TGCAGTGCTAGTTTGACCGCGAGGAACACCATATATTTT.

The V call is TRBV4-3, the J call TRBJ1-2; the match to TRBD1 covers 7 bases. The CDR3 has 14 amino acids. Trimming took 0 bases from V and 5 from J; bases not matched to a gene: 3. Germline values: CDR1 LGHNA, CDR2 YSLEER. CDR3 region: CASSQERTGYGYTF. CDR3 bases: TGCGCCAGCAGCCAAGAGCGGACAGGTTATGGCTACACCTTC.

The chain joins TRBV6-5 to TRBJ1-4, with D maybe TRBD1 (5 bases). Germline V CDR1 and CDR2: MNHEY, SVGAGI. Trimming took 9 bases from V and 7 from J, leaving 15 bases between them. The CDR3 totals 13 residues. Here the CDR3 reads CASPRGGIEKLFF. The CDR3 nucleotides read TGTGCCAGTCCCCGGGGGGGTATTGAAAAACTGTTTTTT.

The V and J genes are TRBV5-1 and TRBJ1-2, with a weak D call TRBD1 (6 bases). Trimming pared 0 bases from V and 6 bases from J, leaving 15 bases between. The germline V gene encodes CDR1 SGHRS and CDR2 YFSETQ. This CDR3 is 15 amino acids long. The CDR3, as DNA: TGCGCCAGCAGCTTGGGGGCAGGGGAGGGGAATGGCTACACCTTC. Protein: CASSLGAGEGNGYTF.

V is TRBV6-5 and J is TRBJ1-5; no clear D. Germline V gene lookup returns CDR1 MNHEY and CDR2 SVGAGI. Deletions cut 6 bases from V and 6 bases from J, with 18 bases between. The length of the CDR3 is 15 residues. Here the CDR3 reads CASSLGRGSSQPQHF. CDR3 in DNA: TGTGCCAGCAGCCTGGGTCGTGGGAGTTCTCAGCCCCAGCATTTT.

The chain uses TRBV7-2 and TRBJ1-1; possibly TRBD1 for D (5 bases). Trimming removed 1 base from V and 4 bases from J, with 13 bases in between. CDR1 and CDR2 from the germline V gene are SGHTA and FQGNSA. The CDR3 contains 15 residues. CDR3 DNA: TGTGCCAGCAGCTTAGTCGGGGGGTTGATCACTGAAGCTTTCTTT. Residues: CASSLVGGLITEAFF.

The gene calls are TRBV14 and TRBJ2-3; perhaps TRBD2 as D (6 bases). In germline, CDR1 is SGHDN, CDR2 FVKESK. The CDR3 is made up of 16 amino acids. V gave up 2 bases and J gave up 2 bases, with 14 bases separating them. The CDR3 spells CASSQLSGAVTDTQYF. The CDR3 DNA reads TGTGCCAGCAGCCAACTATCGGGAGCGGTCACAGATACGCAGTATTTT. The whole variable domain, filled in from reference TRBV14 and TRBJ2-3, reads EAGVTQFPSHSVIEKGQTVTLRCDPISGHDNLYWYRRVMGKEIKFLLHFVKESKQDESGMPNNRFLAERTGGTYSTLKVQPAELEDSGVYFCASSQLSGAVTDTQYFGPGTRLTVL.

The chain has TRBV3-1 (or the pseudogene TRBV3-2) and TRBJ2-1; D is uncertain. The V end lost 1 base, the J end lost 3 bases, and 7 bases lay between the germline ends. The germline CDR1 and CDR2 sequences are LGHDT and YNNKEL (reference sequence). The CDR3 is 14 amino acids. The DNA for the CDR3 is TGTGCCAGCAGCCAAGTTCGCAGCTACAATGAGCAGTTCTTC. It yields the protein CASSQVRSYNEQFF.

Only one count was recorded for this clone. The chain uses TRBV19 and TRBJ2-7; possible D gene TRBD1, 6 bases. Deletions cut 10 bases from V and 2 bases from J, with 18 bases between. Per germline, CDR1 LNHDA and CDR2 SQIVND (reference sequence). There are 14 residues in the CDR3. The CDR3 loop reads CANPDEGVAYEQYF. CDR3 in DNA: TGTGCCAATCCGGACGAGGGGGTGGCCTACGAGCAGTACTTC.

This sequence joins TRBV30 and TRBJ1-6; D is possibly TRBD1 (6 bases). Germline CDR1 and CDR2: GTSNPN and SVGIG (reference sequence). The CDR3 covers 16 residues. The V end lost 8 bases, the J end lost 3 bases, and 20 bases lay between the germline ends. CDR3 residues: CASPRRGAIYNSPLHF. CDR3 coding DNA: TGTGCCAGCCCTCGTCGGGGGGCGATCTATAATTCACCCCTCCACTTT.

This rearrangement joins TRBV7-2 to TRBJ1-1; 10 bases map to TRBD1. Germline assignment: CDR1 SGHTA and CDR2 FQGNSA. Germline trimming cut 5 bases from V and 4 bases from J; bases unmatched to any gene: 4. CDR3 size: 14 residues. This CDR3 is CASSRDRGFTEAFF. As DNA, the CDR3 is TGTGCCAGCAGCCGGGACAGGGGTTTCACTGAAGCTTTCTTT.

CDR3 sequence: CAWLRGGSLEQYF. The CDR3 DNA sequence: TGTGCCTGGTTGCGGGGGGGGAGTCTCGAGCAGTACTTC. The V call is TRBV30, the J call TRBJ2-7; TRBD2 matches 9 bases. From germline, CDR1 is GTSNPN and CDR2 SVGIG (reference sequence). The CDR3 extends over 13 amino acids. V lost 5 bases and J lost 6; bases outside the gene matches: 8.

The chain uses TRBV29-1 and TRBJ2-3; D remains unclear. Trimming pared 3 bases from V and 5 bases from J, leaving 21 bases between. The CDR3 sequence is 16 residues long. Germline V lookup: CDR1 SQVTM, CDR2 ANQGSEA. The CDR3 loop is CSVEISRTPLRDTQYF. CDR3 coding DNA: TGCAGCGTTGAGATTAGCCGAACCCCCCTTAGAGATACGCAGTATTTT.

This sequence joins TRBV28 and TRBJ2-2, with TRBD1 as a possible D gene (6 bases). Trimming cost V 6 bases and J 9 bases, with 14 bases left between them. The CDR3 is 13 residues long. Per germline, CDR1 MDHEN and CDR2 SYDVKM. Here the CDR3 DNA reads TGTGCCAGCAGAGAAAAGGGGGAGTGGGAGCTGTTTTTT. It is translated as CASREKGEWELFF.

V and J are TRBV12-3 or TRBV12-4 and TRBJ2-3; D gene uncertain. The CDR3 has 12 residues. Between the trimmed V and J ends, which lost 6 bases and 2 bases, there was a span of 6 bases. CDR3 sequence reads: CASSLLTDTQYF. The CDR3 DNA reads TGTGCCAGCAGCCTACTCACAGATACGCAGTATTTT.

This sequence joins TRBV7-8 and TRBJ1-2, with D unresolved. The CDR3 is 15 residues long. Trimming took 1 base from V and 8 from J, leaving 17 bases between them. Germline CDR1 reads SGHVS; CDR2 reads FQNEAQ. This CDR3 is CASSLVPGEGLGYTF. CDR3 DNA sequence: TGTGCCAGCAGCTTAGTCCCGGGCGAGGGTTTGGGCTACACCTTC.

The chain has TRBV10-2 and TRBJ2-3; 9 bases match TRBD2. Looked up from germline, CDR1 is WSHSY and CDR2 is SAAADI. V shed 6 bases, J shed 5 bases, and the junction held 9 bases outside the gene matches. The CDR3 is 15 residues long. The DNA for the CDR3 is TGCGCCAGCAGGTCTAGCGGGACGATGGGAGATACGCAGTATTTT. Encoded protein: CASRSSGTMGDTQYF.

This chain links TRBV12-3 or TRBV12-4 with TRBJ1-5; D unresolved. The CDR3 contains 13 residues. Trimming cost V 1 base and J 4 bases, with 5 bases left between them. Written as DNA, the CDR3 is TGTGCCAGCAGTTTAGAGGAGAATCAGCCCCAGCATTTT. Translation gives CASSLEENQPQHF.

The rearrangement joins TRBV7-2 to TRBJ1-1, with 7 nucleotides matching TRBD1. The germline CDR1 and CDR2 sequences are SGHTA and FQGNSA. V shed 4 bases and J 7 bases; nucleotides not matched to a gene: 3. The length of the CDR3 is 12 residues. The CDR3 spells CASSSAGGEAFF. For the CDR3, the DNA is TGTGCCAGCAGCTCCGCAGGGGGTGAAGCTTTCTTT.

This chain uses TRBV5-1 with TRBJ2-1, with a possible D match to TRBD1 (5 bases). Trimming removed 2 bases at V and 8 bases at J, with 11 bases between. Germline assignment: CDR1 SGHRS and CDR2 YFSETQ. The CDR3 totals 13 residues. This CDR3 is CASSLSGNHEQFF. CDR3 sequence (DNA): TGCGCCAGCAGCTTATCAGGGAACCATGAGCAGTTCTTC. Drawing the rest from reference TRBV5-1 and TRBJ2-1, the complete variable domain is KAGVTQTPRYLIKTRGQQVTLSCSPISGHRSVSWYQQTPGQGLQFLFEYFSETQRNKGNFPGRFSGRQFSNSRSEMNVSTLELGDSALYLCASSLSGNHEQFFGPGTRLTVL.